This passage covers 16 T cell receptor beta chains from one sample sequenced in a study of T cell changes during pregnancy in multiple sclerosis (dated by TCRdb to between 2018 and 2021). The library relied on the immunoSEQ multiplex PCR assay. TCRdb stores this immuneACCESS table with in-frame sequences only. Part of the clones is absent; in the studies checked, under half of the shortfall reflects unresolved V genes, and no reason is known for the rest. The sample profile shows around 51,000 clones; 93% of them were found once. In total, the top ten clones hold roughly 1.8% of the sample. Source: peripheral blood, taken in the second trimester of pregnancy. The source of these receptors is a female donor with multiple sclerosis, enrolled in a pregnancy study.

The rearrangement links TRBV27 to TRBJ2-5, with TRBD2 as a possible D gene (6 bases). The J call may be mistaken, given a closer DNA end match to TRBJ2-7. The CDR3 is made up of 14 amino acids. Germline V gene lookup returns CDR1 MNHEY and CDR2 SMNVEV (reference sequence). CDR3 amino acids: CASSLSGRHYEQYF. The CDR3, as DNA: TGTGCCAGCAGTTTAAGTGGGAGGCACTACGAGCAGTACTTC.

The chain employs TRBV29-1 and TRBJ2-1; TRBD2 matches at 10 bases. This CDR3 has 14 amino acids. Per the germline V gene, CDR1 is SQVTM and CDR2 is ANQGSEA. Losses at the gene ends were 3 bases for V and 5 bases for J; bases not matched to a gene: 4. The CDR3 here is CSVDGLAGDNEQFF. DNA of the CDR3: TGCAGCGTTGACGGGCTAGCGGGAGACAATGAGCAGTTCTTC.

The V gene is TRBV6-4, the J gene TRBJ2-1, with D hard to call. V lost 0 bases to trimming and J lost 7 bases, with 7 bases between them. Germline V gene data show CDR1 as MRHNA and CDR2 as SNTAGT. CDR3 length: 13 amino acids. The CDR3 loop reads CASSDSGDNEQFF. The CDR3 nucleotides read TGTGCCAGCAGTGACTCAGGAGATAATGAGCAGTTCTTC.

This chain uses TRBV7-9 with TRBJ2-1; 11 bases map to TRBD2. Germline-derived CDR1 and CDR2 are SEHNR and FQNEAQ (reference sequence). CDR3 size: 16 residues. The V gene end was trimmed by 5 bases and the J gene end by 3 bases; junction bases not matched to a gene: 6. The CDR3 loop is CASSPRTSGFYNEQFF. CDR3 in DNA: TGTGCCAGCAGCCCGCGGACTAGCGGGTTCTACAATGAGCAGTTCTTC.

The rearrangement uses TRBV5-6 and TRBJ2-1; possibly TRBD2 for D (5 bases). V was trimmed by 0 bases and J by 0 bases, leaving 13 bases between them. The CDR3 sequence is 17 residues long. Germline assignment: CDR1 SGHDT and CDR2 YYEEEE. DNA of the CDR3: TGTGCCAGCAGCTTGGGGTATAGCGCAAGCTCCTACAATGAGCAGTTCTTC. Its protein is CASSLGYSASSYNEQFF.

J is TRBJ1-3 and V is TRBV19; D is unclear. This CDR3 spans 14 amino acids. CDR1 is LNHDA, CDR2 SQIVND, per germline (reference sequence). The V gene lost 5 bases and the J gene lost 2 bases, with 10 bases spanning the gap. CDR3 bases: TGTGCCAGTAGTGCCCCAGATGCTGGAAACACCATATATTTT. Amino acids: CASSAPDAGNTIYF.

This chain uses TRBV9 with TRBJ2-3, with a weak D call TRBD1 (5 bases). The CDR3 has 16 amino acids. From germline, CDR1 is SGDLS and CDR2 YYNGEE. Trimming removed 6 bases at V and 1 base at J, with 18 bases between. The DNA for the CDR3 is TGTGCCAGCACTCCCAGGGATAGAAGCGGCACAGATACGCAGTATTTT. Its protein is CASTPRDRSGTDTQYF.

This chain uses TRBV10-3 with TRBJ1-5; no clear D gene. The ends were cut back, 4 bases at V and 4 bases at J, with 5 bases in the middle. The germline gives CDR1 ENHRY, CDR2 SYGVKD. The CDR3 sequence is 12 residues long. Here the CDR3 reads CAISAGNQPQHF. The CDR3 region has the DNA TGTGCCATCAGTGCCGGGAATCAGCCCCAGCATTTT.

The chain joins TRBV5-4 to TRBJ2-1, with D perhaps matching TRBD2 (6 bases). The germline V gene encodes CDR1 SGHNT and CDR2 YYREEE (reference sequence). V dropped 2 bases and J dropped 0 bases, with 15 bases sitting between them. This CDR3 has 17 residues. The CDR3 sequence: CASSFVPSASSYNEQFF. The CDR3 DNA is TGTGCCAGCAGCTTTGTCCCTAGCGCCAGCTCCTACAATGAGCAGTTCTTC.

The chain is built from TRBV11-2 and TRBJ2-3, with TRBD2 matching 7 bases. CDR1 SGHAT and CDR2 FQNNGV come from the germline V gene. Germline trimming cut 5 bases from V and 3 bases from J; bases unmatched to any gene: 11. The CDR3 totals 16 residues. The CDR3 is CASSPFDSGFTDTQYF. In nucleotides, the CDR3 is TGTGCCAGCAGCCCCTTTGATAGCGGGTTTACAGATACGCAGTATTTT.

J is TRBJ2-7 and V is TRBV28, with TRBD1 matching 9 bases. Per the germline V gene, CDR1 is MDHEN and CDR2 is SYDVKM. Losses at the gene ends were 6 bases for V and 3 bases for J; bases not matched to a gene: 6. The CDR3 consists of 14 residues. The CDR3 DNA sequence: TGTGCCAGCAGACCGTGGGACAGGGTCTACGAGCAGTACTTC. This codes for CASRPWDRVYEQYF.

V and J are TRBV27 and TRBJ2-1; TRBD2 agrees at 7 bases. Losses at the gene ends were 8 bases for V and 4 bases for J; bases not matched to a gene: 14. Germline V gene data show CDR1 as MNHEY and CDR2 as SMNVEV (reference sequence). The CDR3 is 16 amino acids. The CDR3 bases are TGTGCCAGCGGGGATAGCCTCGGGACTAATTACAATGAGCAGTTCTTC. Translation: CASGDSLGTNYNEQFF.

The chain combines TRBV20-1 with TRBJ2-2, with a tentative D call TRBD1 (5 bases). CDR3 size: 11 residues. V was cut by 5 bases and J by 6 bases, with 7 bases left in between. CDR1 and CDR2 from the germline V gene are DFQATT and SNEGSKA (reference sequence). CDR3 nucleotides: TGCAGTGCTCAGGGTTCCGGGGAGCTGTTTTTT. Its protein is CSAQGSGELFF.

The chain has TRBV14 and TRBJ1-2, with TRBD1 identical over 8 bases. J lost 1 base, V lost 0 bases, and 4 bases had no gene match. The CDR3 consists of 16 residues. Looked up from germline, CDR1 is SGHDN and CDR2 is FVKESK. The CDR3, as DNA: TGTGCCAGCAGCCAAGAGAACAGGGGGATTAACTATGGCTACACCTTC. It yields the protein CASSQENRGINYGYTF.

The chain links TRBV6-1 to TRBJ2-5; D gene uncertain. The germline CDR1 and CDR2 sequences are MNHNS and SASEGT. CDR3 size: 12 residues. V lost 3 bases to trimming and J lost 5 bases, with 7 bases between them. The CDR3 here is CASSDVRETQYF. In DNA form, the CDR3 reads TGTGCCAGCAGTGACGTACGGGAGACCCAGTACTTC.

V is TRBV5-5 and J is TRBJ2-1; a weak D match, TRBD2 (7 bases). Germline CDR1 reads SGHKS; CDR2 reads YYEKEE (reference sequence). V was cut by 4 bases and J by 6 bases, with 17 bases left in between. This CDR3 is 15 amino acids long. CDR3 DNA sequence: TGTGCCAGCAGCCTCGAGGGAGGGACAATCAATGAGCAGTTCTTC. Translation: CASSLEGGTINEQFF.